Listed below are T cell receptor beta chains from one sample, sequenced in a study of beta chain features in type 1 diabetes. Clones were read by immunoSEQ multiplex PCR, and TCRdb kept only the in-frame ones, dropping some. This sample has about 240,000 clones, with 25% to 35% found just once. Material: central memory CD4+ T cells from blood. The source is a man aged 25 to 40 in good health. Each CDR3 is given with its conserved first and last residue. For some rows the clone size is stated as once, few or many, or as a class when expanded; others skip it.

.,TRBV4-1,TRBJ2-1,CASSQGPSRRDNEQFF
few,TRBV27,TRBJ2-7,CASSLSEQAYEQYF
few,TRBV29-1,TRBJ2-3,CSSAPTSGDTQYF
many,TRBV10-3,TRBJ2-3,CAIRPGLAGGTDTQYF
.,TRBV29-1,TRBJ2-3,CSVDSGRASGRTDTQYF
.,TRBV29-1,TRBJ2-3,CSVGLNTDTQYF
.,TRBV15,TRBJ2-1,CATSRLQGDFGYNEQFF
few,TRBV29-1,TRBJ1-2,CSVTTGVYGYTF
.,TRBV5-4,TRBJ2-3,CASSLGQGAGDTQYF
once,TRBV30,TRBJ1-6,CAWSWGAKDSPLHF
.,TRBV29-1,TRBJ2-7,CSVEGGGGSEQYF
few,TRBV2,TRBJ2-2,CASSGPSDTGELFF
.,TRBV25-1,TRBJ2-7,CASGRQDSYEQYF
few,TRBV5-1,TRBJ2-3,CASSFSSGSTDTQYF
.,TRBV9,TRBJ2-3,CASSPGASAHTDTQYF
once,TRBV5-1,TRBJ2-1,CASSRGEQRDEQFF
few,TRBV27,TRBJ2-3,CASSPRPRLSTDTQYF
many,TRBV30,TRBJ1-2,CAWTPMSGWTYGYTF
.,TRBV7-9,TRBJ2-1,CASSLRWGLAGAAYNEQFF
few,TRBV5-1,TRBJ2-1,CASSRDVSYNEQFF
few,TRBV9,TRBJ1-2,CASSPRQGVDNYTF
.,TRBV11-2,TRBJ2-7,CASSLDRSTYEQYF
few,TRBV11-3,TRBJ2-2,CASSGRAGGTGELFF
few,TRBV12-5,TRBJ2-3,CASGLGLADTDTQYF
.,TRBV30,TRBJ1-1,CAWSAFGRLNTEAFF
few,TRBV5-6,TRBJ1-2,CASSLRDYGYTF
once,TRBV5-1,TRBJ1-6,CASRLTEGKLNSPLHF
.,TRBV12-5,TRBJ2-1,CASGGGSSSYNEQFF
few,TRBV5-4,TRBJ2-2,CASSLSSGPNTGELFF
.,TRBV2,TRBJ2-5,CASSEEGPRTGVGTQYF
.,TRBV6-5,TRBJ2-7,CASSYSTAGPYEQYF
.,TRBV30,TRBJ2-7,CAWSVTSGLQQYF
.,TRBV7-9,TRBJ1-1,CASSLGDPTEAFF
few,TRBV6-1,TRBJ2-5,CASSSPGQGKETQYF
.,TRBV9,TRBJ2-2,CASSPRSNTGELFF
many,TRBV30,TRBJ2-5,CAWSPLGGGETQYF
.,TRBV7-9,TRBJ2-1,CASSLSPSGRGNEQFF
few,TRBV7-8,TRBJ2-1,CASSPRGRTYNEQFF
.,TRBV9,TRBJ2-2,CASSVEGTGELFF
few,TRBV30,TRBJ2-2,CAWGAAGTVTGELFF
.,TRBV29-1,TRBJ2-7,CSVGGLAGPYEQYF
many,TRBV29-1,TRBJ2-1,CSVEGIRERAKNEQFF
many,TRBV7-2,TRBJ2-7,CASSHGEGEQYF
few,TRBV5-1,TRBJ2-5,CASSGSAGGPKETQYF
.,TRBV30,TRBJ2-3,CAWSMGRGVQTDTQYF
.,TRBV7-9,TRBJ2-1,CASSFEADYNEQFF
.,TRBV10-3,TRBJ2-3,CAISAVVGTQDTQYF
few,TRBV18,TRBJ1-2,CASSPNTGTGEGYTF
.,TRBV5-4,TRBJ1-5,CASSLDRGQGQPQHF
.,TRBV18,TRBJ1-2,CASSRDQGAGEGYTF
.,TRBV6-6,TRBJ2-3,CASARLGVADTQYF
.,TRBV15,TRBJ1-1,CATSRDTMNTEAFF
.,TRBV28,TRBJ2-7,CASSPTDRRSYEQYF
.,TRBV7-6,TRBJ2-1,CASSYRTSGETEQFF
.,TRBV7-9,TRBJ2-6,CASSRQVNSGANVLTF